The clone carrying this TCR beta chain was found a few times. The antigen remains unidentified. The CDR3 runs 13 residues. Per the germline V gene, CDR1 is SGHAT and CDR2 is FQNNGV. V was pared by 4 bases and J by 6 bases, with 13 bases between. Sequencing targeted expressed TCRB transcripts, as all isolated RNA had been reverse transcribed. Libraries were prepared by immunoSEQ multiplex PCR; TCRdb keeps only in-frame clonotypes and omits some of them. Among about 650,000 clones listed, roughly 12% were seen once. The data originate from a study of beta chain features in type 1 diabetes. Overall study context: Over 85,000,000 sorted cells were examined across all samples.

The study's findings and limits: TCRB CDR3s were moderately but significantly shorter in Type 1 diabetes patients in all four CD4+ subsets.

Material: naive CD4+ T cells from blood. The sequence was collected from a man aged 30 to 45 with type 1 diabetes. The chain couples TRBV11-2 to TRBJ2-7; D unresolved. In DNA form, the CDR3 reads TGTGCCAGCAGCTCCCTTCATCTTGGCGAGCAGTACTTC. It specifies CASSSLHLGEQYF.